This TCR beta chain is drawn from a study of OX40 agonist ivuxolimab in advanced cancers. Study-wide context: Of mixed ages from about 23 to 85 and averaging about 56 years, the group was 65% to 85% male.

As for this clone: Its cognate antigen is unknown.

Assay used: immunoSEQ multiplex PCR; TCRdb lists only in-frame clones, some missing. The table includes fewer than 80,000 clones, roughly 76% detected once. Study-level points and caveats: The study did not work out the antigen specificity of the expanded peripheral T cells. Some nonresponders also had low normalized T-cell clonal expansion. CD4+ T cells averaged fewer expanded clones than CD8+ T cells.

V was clipped by 2 bases and J by 5 bases, with 9 bases between them. This CDR3 spans 13 amino acids. Germline loops: CDR1 MNHEY, CDR2 SVGAGI. The chain carries TRBV6-5 and TRBJ1-2; a possible D gene is TRBD1 (6 bases). This sequence was found in an adult with an advanced solid tumor such as melanoma, head and neck, liver or kidney cancer. The source was CD4+ or CD8+ T cells sorted from blood, collected in a trial of the OX40 agonist ivuxolimab. The CDR3 sequence is CASSYGRGYGYTF. CDR3 bases: TGTGCCAGCAGTTACGGCAGGGGATATGGCTACACCTTC.